Following are 21 T cell receptor beta chains from one sample sequenced in a study of identical twins. One entry per CDR3 protein, called by TCRdb with MiXCR from the 5' RACE reads. The table records roughly 290,000 distinct CDR3 sequences, under 9.5% of them present only once. This same sample was also part of a study on yellow fever vaccine responses in identical twins.

The sample was memory (CD45RO+) T cells sorted from blood. Receptor source: a woman aged 18-29 years in good health.

A remark on this clonotype: The junction departs from the called germline gene at one end, perhaps through a read error. V usage is TRBV20-1 and J usage is TRBJ2-7; 14 nucleotides line up with TRBD2. Germline CDR1 and CDR2: DFQATT and SNEGSKA (reference sequence). The CDR3 spans 12 residues. CDR3 in DNA: TGCAGTGCTTCGGGACTAGCGGGAGTGCCGCACTTC. Encoded protein: CSASGLAGVPHF.

The rearrangement links TRBV6-1 to TRBJ2-7; 7 nucleotides align to TRBD2. The CDR3 spans 15 residues. Trimming at V came to 7 bases and at J to 6 bases, leaving 15 bases not matched to a gene. CDR1 is MNHNS and CDR2 is SASEGT in the germline V gene. The CDR3 DNA reads as TGTGCCAGCAATACCTTGGGGGGGGGGGTTGGCGAGCAGTACTTC. Its translation is CASNTLGGGVGEQYF.

Note on this clonotype: A much larger clone sits a single nucleotide away, making a read error possible. J is TRBJ2-7 and V is TRBV28, with 8 bases identical to TRBD1. Germline CDR1 and CDR2: MDHEN and SYDVKM. The CDR3 runs 16 residues. The junction had 12 bases not matched to a gene; V was cut back by 5 bases and J by 3 bases. The CDR3 loop reads CASSGAGGGVYYEQYF. The DNA for the CDR3 is TGTGCCAGCAGTGGGGCAGGGGGCGGAGTCTACTACGAGCAGTACTTC.

This clonotype was counted between two and nine times. One base away lies a much larger clone, so this may be a sequencing read error. The chain combines TRBV3-1 with TRBJ1-5, with a weak D call TRBD1 (5 bases). The CDR3 has 14 amino acids. CDR1 LGHDT and CDR2 YNNKEL come from the germline V gene (reference sequence). This chain's CDR3 is CANSDRGRNQPQHF. The CDR3 DNA follows: TGTGCCAACAGCGACCGGGGCCGCAATCAGCCCCAGCATTTT.

This clonotype was picked up many times. V gene TRBV25-1 combines with J gene TRBJ1-6; D remains unclear. The germline CDR1 and CDR2 sequences are MGHDK and SYGVNS. V gave up 6 bases and J gave up 5 bases, with 11 bases separating them. The CDR3 contains 14 residues. CDR3 loop: CASRRADDNSPLHF. DNA of the CDR3: TGTGCCAGCAGGAGGGCGGACGATAATTCACCCCTCCACTTT.

At least ten counts were recorded for this clonotype. The CDR3 reads CASSLEQGAFYEQYF. For the CDR3, the DNA is TGCGCCAGCAGCTTGGAACAGGGGGCTTTTTACGAGCAGTACTTC. The chain couples TRBV5-1 to TRBJ2-7, with 9 bases that match TRBD1. Trimming removed 0 bases from V and 4 bases from J; junction bases left unmatched: 5. Germline V gene sequence: CDR1 SGHRS, CDR2 YFSETQ. The CDR3 is 15 amino acids.

The table lists this clonotype with many counts. The rearrangement joins TRBV25-1 to TRBJ2-3; a possible D gene is TRBD1 (6 bases). Deletions cut 1 base from V and 4 bases from J, with 12 bases between. The CDR3 is 15 residues long. Germline CDR1 reads MGHDK; CDR2 reads SYGVNS. The CDR3 sequence: CASSEWVGGADTQYF. The CDR3 nucleotides read TGTGCCAGCAGTGAATGGGTTGGGGGCGCAGATACGCAGTATTTT.

V and J are TRBV3-1 and TRBJ2-1, with D possibly TRBD2 on 5 matching bases. Germline values: CDR1 LGHDT, CDR2 YNNKEL (reference sequence). Trimming left V 3 bases short and J 7 bases short, with 16 bases between. The CDR3 is made up of 15 amino acids. CDR3 bases: TGTGCCAGCAGCCACTCGACTATAGCGAGGAATGAGCAGTTCTTC. Protein: CASSHSTIARNEQFF.

V usage is TRBV5-1 and J usage is TRBJ2-2; 8 nucleotides line up with TRBD1. Germline lookup yields CDR1 SGHRS and CDR2 YFSETQ. Trimming took 2 bases from V and 2 from J; bases not matched to a gene: 5. The CDR3 length is 16 residues. The chain's CDR3 is CASSLVTGVNTGELFF. CDR3 nucleotide sequence: TGCGCCAGCAGCTTAGTGACAGGGGTCAACACCGGGGAGCTGTTTTTT.

This clonotype has only a few counts. The genes are TRBV11-3 and TRBJ2-3, with 7 nucleotides matching TRBD2. Trimming took 5 bases from V and 0 from J; bases not matched to a gene: 8. The CDR3 runs 16 residues. The germline gives CDR1 SGHNT, CDR2 YENEEA. The CDR3 DNA sequence: TGTGCCAGCAGCCTCAGACTAGCAGCTAGCACAGATACGCAGTATTTT. This translates into CASSLRLAASTDTQYF.

The chain employs TRBV6-4 and TRBJ2-6; D gene unclear. Trimming took off 7 bases at V and 0 bases at J, with 7 bases between the two ends. CDR1 is MRHNA, CDR2 SNTAGT, per germline. This CDR3 is built from 14 residues. The CDR3 DNA reads as TGTGCCAGCAAGGTCAGCTCTGGGGCCAACGTCCTGACTTTC. Amino acids: CASKVSSGANVLTF.

This clonotype appeared many times. The V gene is TRBV6-5, the J gene TRBJ2-1; TRBD1 agrees at 7 bases. V lost 7 bases to trimming and J lost 7 bases; unmatched junction nucleotides: 10. This CDR3 region has 14 residues. Germline assignment: CDR1 MNHEY and CDR2 SVGAGI. The CDR3 DNA reads as TGTGCCAGCACTTTCGGGACAGAGCCAAATGAGCAGTTCTTC. It encodes CASTFGTEPNEQFF.

This clonotype was seen a handful of times. CDR3 DNA sequence: TGTGCCAGCAGCTTTTCTAGCGGCCTTATCAATGAGCAGTTCTTC. This translates into CASSFSSGLINEQFF. The rearrangement uses TRBV7-2 and TRBJ2-1; 7 bases are a match to TRBD2. Germline lookup yields CDR1 SGHTA and CDR2 FQGNSA. The CDR3 is 15 amino acids. After removal of 3 bases from V and 6 bases from J, the junction contained 8 bases not matched to a gene.

The gene calls are TRBV20-1 and TRBJ1-1; D is unresolved. The CDR3 extends over 14 amino acids. In germline, CDR1 is DFQATT, CDR2 SNEGSKA (reference sequence). V dropped 6 bases and J dropped 6 bases, with 20 bases sitting between them. CDR3 in amino acids: CSAKELASMAEAFF. The CDR3 bases are TGCAGTGCGAAGGAACTTGCCTCGATGGCTGAAGCTTTCTTT.

This clonotype came up a few times. The J gene is TRBJ1-6, the V gene TRBV12-3 or TRBV12-4; D may be TRBD1 (5 bases). The CDR3 totals 14 residues. Trimming shortened V by 6 bases and J by 7 bases, and 13 bases separated the two germline ends. The CDR3 nucleotides are TGTGCCAGCAGGGAGACAGTACCAAATTCACCCCTCCACTTT. Protein product: CASRETVPNSPLHF.

This clonotype was counted only a few times. The chain is built from TRBV6-1 and TRBJ2-1; TRBD2 agrees at 7 bases. V lost 5 bases and J lost 0; bases outside the gene matches: 7. Germline loops: CDR1 MNHNS, CDR2 SASEGT. This CDR3 region has 16 residues. Written as DNA, the CDR3 is TGTGCCAGCAGTCCCTCCGGCGGGAGCTCCTACAATGAGCAGTTCTTC. Translation gives CASSPSGGSSYNEQFF.

This clonotype was seen ten or more times. The V call is TRBV15, the J call TRBJ1-4; D remains ambiguous. Germline values: CDR1 LNHNV, CDR2 YYDKDF (reference sequence). Trimming shortened V by 1 base and J by 7 bases, and 10 bases separated the two germline ends. This CDR3 contains 14 residues. The DNA of the CDR3 is TGTGCCACCAGCAGAGGTGCGGGTTTTGAAAAACTGTTTTTT. Translation: CATSRGAGFEKLFF.

Only a few counts were recorded for this clonotype. V usage is TRBV5-6 and J usage is TRBJ2-1; TRBD1 aligns across 8 bases. The germline gives CDR1 SGHDT, CDR2 YYEEEE. Germline trimming cut 2 bases from V and 9 bases from J; bases unmatched to any gene: 7. CDR3 length: 14 amino acids. The CDR3 here is CASSFLDRDVEQFF. CDR3 sequence (DNA): TGTGCCAGCAGCTTTCTGGACAGGGATGTTGAGCAGTTCTTC.

The chain couples TRBV12-3 or TRBV12-4 to TRBJ2-3, with 8 bases fitting TRBD1. This CDR3 region has 13 residues. With V trimmed by 10 bases and J by 2 bases, 5 bases remained unmatched. The CDR3 here is CATGTGLTDTQYF. In DNA, the CDR3 is TGTGCCACGGGGACAGGACTCACAGATACGCAGTATTTT.

The table lists this clonotype with a few counts. The V gene is TRBV7-7, the J gene TRBJ2-2, with D unresolved. The CDR3 has 14 amino acids. CDR1 and CDR2 from the germline V gene are SSHAT and FNYEAQ (reference sequence). V lost 5 bases, J lost 5 bases, and 12 bases lay in between. The CDR3 is CASSPSLGTGELFF. DNA of the CDR3: TGTGCCAGCAGCCCATCCCTTGGAACCGGGGAGCTGTTTTTT.

A few counts support this clonotype. The chain has TRBV19 and TRBJ1-5; no firm D call. V was trimmed by 4 bases and J by 2 bases, leaving 15 bases between them. This CDR3 spans 16 amino acids. CDR1 LNHDA and CDR2 SQIVND come from the germline V gene (reference sequence). The CDR3 region is CASSTPSSNGNQPQHF. In DNA form, the CDR3 reads TGTGCCAGTAGTACGCCCTCAAGTAACGGCAATCAGCCCCAGCATTTT.